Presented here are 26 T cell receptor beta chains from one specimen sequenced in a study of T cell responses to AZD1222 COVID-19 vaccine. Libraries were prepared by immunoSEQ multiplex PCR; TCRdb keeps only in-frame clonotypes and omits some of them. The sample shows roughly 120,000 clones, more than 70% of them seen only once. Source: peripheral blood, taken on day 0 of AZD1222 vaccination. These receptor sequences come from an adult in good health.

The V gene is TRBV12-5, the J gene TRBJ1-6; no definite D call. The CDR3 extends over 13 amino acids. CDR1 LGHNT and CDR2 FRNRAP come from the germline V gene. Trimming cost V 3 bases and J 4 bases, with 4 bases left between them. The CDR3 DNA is TGTGCTAGTGGTTTAGGGTATAATTCACCCCTCCACTTT. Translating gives CASGLGYNSPLHF.

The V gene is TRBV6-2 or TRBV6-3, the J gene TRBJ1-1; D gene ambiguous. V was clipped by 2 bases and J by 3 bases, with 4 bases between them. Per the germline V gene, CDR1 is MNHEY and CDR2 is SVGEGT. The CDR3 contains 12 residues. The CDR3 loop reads CASSYGDTEAFF. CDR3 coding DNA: TGTGCCAGCAGTTACGGGGACACTGAAGCTTTCTTT.

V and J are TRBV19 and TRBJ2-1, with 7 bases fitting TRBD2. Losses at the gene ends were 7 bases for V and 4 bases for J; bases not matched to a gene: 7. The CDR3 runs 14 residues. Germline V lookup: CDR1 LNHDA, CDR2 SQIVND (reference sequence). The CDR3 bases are TGTGCCAGTAAGACTCGGGGGGAATACAATGAGCAGTTCTTC. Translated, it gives CASKTRGEYNEQFF. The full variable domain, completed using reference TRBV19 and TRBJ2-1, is DGGITQSPKYLFRKEGQNVTLSCEQNLNHDAMYWYRQDPGQGLRLIYYSQIVNDFQKGDIAEGYSVSREKKESFPLTVTSAQKNPTAFYLCASKTRGEYNEQFFGPGTRLTVL.

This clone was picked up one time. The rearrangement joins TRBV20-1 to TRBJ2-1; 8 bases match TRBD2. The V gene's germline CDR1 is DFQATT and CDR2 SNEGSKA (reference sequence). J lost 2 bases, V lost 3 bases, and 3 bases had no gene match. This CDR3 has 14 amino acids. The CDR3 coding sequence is TGCAGTGCTAGTCGGGAGGGCCCCTACAATGAGCAGTTCTTC. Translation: CSASREGPYNEQFF.

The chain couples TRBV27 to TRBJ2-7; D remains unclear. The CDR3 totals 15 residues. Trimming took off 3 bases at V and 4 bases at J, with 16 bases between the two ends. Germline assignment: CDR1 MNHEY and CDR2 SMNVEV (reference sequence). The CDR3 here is CASSFRAFPTYEQYF. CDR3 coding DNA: TGTGCCAGCAGTTTCCGGGCTTTTCCTACTTACGAGCAGTACTTC.

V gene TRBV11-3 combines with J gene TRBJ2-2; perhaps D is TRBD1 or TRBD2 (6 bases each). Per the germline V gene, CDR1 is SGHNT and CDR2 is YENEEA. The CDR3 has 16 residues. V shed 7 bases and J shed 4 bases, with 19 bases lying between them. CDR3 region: CASTNPGAQGTGELFF. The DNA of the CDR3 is TGTGCCAGCACCAACCCGGGGGCGCAGGGCACCGGGGAGCTGTTTTTT.

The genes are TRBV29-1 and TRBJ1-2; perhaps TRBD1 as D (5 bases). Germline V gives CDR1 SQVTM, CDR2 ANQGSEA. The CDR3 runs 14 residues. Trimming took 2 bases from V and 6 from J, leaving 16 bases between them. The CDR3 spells CSVERGLHANGYTF. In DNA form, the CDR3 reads TGCAGCGTTGAAAGGGGCCTCCACGCGAATGGCTACACCTTC.

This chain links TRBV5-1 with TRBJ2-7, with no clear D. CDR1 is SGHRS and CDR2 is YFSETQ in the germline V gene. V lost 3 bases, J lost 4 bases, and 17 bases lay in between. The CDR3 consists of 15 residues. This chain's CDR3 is CASSSRTQGRYEQYF. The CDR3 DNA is TGCGCCAGCAGCTCTCGGACCCAAGGCAGGTACGAGCAGTACTTC. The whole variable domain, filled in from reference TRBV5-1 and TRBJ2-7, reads KAGVTQTPRYLIKTRGQQVTLSCSPISGHRSVSWYQQTPGQGLQFLFEYFSETQRNKGNFPGRFSGRQFSNSRSEMNVSTLELGDSALYLCASSSRTQGRYEQYFGPGTRLTVT.

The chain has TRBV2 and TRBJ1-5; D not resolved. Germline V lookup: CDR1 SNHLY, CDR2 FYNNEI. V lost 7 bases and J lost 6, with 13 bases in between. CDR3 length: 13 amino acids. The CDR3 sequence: CASNQGSSQPQHF. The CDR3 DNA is TGTGCCAGCAACCAAGGGTCAAGTCAGCCCCAGCATTTT.

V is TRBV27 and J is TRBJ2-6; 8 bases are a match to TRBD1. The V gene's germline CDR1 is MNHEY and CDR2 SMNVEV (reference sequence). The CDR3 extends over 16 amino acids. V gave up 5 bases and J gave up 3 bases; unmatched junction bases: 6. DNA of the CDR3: TGTGCCAGCAGTAAACAGGGGGTCGGTGGGGCCAACGTCCTGACTTTC. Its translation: CASSKQGVGGANVLTF.

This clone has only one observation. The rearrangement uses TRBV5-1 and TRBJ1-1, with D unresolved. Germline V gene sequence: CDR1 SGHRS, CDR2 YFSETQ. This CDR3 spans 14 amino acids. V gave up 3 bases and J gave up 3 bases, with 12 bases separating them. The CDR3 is CASSSDGYYTEAFF. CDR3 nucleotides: TGCGCCAGCAGCTCGGACGGGTACTACACTGAAGCTTTCTTT.

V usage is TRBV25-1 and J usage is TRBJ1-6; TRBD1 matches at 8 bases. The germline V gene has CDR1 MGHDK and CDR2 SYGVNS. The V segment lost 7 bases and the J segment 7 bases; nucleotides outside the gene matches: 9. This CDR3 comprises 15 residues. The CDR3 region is CASTKGDRGNSPLHF. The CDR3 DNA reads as TGTGCCAGCACCAAAGGAGACAGGGGAAATTCACCCCTCCACTTT.

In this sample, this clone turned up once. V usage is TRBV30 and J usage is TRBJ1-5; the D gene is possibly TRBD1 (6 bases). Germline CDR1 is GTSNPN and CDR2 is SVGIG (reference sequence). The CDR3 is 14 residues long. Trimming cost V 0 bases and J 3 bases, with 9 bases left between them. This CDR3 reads CAWSVWGPNQPQHF. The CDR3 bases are TGTGCCTGGAGTGTATGGGGGCCCAATCAGCCCCAGCATTTT.

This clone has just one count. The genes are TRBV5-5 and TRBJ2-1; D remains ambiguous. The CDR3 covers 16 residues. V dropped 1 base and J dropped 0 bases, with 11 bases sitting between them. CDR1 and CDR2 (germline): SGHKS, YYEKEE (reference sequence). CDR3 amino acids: CASSLTQRSSYNEQFF. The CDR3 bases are TGTGCCAGCAGCTTGACCCAAAGGAGCTCCTACAATGAGCAGTTCTTC.

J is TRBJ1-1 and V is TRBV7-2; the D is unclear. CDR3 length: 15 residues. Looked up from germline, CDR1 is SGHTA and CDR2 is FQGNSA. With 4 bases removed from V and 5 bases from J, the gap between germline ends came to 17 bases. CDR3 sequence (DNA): TGTGCCAGCAGCTCCGGCCAGCCTGGGTGGACTGAAGCTTTCTTT. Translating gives CASSSGQPGWTEAFF.

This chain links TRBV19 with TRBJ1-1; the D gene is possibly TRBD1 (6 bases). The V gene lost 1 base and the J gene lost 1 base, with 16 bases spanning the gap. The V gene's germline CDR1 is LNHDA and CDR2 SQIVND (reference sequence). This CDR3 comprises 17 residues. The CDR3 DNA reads TGTGCCAGTAGTATAGCGCCACAGGGCCGGAAGAACACTGAAGCTTTCTTT. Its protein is CASSIAPQGRKNTEAFF.

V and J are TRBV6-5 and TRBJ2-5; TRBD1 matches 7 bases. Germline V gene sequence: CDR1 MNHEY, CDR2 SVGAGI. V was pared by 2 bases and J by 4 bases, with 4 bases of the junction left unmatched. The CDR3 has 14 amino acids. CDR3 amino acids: CASSYIQGRETQYF. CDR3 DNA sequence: TGTGCCAGCAGTTACATACAGGGGCGAGAGACCCAGTACTTC.

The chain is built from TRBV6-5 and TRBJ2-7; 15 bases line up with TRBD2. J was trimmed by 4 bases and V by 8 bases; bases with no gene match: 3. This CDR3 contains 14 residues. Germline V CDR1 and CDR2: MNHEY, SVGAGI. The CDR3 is CASPGTSGGYEQYF. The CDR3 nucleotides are TGTGCCAGCCCCGGGACTAGCGGGGGGTACGAGCAGTACTTC.

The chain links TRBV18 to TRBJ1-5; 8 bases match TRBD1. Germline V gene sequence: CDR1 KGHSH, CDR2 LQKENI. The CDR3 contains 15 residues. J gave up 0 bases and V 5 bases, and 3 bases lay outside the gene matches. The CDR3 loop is CASSVTGGSNQPQHF. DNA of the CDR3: TGTGCCAGCTCAGTTACAGGGGGTAGCAATCAGCCCCAGCATTTT. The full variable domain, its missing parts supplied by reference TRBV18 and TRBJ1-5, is NAGVMQNPRHLVRRRGQEARLRCSPMKGHSHVYWYRQLPEEGLKFMVYLQKENIIDESGMPKERFSAEFPKEGPSILRIQQVVRGDSAAYFCASSVTGGSNQPQHFGDGTRLSIL.

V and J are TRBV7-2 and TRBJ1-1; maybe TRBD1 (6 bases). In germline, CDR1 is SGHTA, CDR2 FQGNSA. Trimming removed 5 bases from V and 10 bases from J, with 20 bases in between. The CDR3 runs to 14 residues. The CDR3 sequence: CASSPKIRGFGAFF. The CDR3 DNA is TGTGCCAGCAGCCCTAAGATCAGGGGCTTTGGAGCTTTCTTT.

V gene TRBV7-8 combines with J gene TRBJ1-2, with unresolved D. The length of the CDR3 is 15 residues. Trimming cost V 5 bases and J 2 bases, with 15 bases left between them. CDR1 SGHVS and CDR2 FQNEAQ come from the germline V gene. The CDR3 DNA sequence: TGTGCCAGCAGCCAAGCAGTGGAAGCCAACTATGGCTACACCTTC. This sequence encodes CASSQAVEANYGYTF.

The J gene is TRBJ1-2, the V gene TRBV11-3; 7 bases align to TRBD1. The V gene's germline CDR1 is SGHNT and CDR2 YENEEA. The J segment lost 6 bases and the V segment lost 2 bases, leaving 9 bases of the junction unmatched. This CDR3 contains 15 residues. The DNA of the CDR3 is TGTGCCAGCAGCTTAACTCCGGGACAGACCAATGGCTACACCTTC. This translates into CASSLTPGQTNGYTF.

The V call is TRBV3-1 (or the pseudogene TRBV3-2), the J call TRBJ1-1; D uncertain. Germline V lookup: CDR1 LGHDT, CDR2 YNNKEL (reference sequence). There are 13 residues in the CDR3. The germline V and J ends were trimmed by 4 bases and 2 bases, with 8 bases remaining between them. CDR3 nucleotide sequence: TGTGCCAGCAGCCTTTCTGATAACACTGAAGCTTTCTTT. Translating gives CASSLSDNTEAFF.

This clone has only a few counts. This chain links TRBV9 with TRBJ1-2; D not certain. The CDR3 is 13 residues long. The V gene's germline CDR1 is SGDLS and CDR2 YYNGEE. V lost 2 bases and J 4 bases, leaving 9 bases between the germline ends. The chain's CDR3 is CASSVGIGYGYTF. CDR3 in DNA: TGTGCCAGCAGCGTGGGGATTGGCTATGGCTACACCTTC.

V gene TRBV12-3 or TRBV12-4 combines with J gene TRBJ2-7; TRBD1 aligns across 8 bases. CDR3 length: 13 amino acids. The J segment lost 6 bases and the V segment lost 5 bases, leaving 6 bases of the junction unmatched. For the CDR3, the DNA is TGTGCCAGCAGTCCGGGACAGGTGGGCGAGCAGTACTTC. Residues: CASSPGQVGEQYF.

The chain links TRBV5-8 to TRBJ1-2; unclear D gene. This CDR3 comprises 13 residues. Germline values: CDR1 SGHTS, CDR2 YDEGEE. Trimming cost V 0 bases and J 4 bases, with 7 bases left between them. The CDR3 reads CASSLAGVYGYTF. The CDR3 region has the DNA TGTGCCAGCAGCTTGGCCGGCGTCTATGGCTACACCTTC.